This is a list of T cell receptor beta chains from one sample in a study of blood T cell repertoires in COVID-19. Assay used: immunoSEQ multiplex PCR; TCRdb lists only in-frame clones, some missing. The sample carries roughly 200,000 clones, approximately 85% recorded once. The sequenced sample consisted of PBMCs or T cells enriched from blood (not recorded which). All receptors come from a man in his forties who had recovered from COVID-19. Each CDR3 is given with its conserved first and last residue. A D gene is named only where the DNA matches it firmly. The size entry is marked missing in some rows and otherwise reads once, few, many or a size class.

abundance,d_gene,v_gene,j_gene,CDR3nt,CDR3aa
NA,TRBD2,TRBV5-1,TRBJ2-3,TGCGCCAGCAGCCCCCCCGAACTAGCGGGTTTAGATACGCAGTATTTT,CASSPPELAGLDTQYF
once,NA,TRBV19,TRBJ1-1,TGTGCCAGTACCTTAGGGGGGAACACTGAAGCTTTCTTT,CASTLGGNTEAFF
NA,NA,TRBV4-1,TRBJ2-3,TGCGCCAGCGGCTACCCCTTCGGGAAGGGAAAAACAGATACGCAGTATTTT,CASGYPFGKGKTDTQYF
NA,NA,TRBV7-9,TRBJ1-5,TGTGCCAGCAGCTTAACGAGCATTGAGCCCCAGCATTTT,CASSLTSIEPQHF
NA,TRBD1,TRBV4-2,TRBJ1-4,TGTGCCAGCAGCCCTAACAGGGGAGACGAGGAAAAACTGTTTTTT,CASSPNRGDEEKLFF
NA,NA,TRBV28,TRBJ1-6,TGTGCCAGCAGTTCAGGGGTTAATTCACCCCTCCACTTT,CASSSGVNSPLHF
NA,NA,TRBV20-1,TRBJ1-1,TGCAGTGCTAGTGGTTGGGCAGGTACTGAAGCTTTCTTT,CSASGWAGTEAFF
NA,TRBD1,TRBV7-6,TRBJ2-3,TGTGCCAGCAGCTGGGACAGGGTGGCAGATACGCAGTATTTT,CASSWDRVADTQYF
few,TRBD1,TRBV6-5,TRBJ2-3,TGTGCCAGCAGTTATTCCAGGGGGCGCACAGATACGCAGTATTTT,CASSYSRGRTDTQYF
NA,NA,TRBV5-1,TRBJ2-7,TGCGCCAGCAGCTTGGCCCCAGACTTTGAGCAGTACTTC,CASSLAPDFEQYF
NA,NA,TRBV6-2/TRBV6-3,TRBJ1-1,TGTGCCAGCAGTTACTTCCCAGGTACTGAAGCTTTCTTT,CASSYFPGTEAFF
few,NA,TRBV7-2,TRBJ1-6,TGTGCCAGCAGCCCCACAGGCTCCTCACCCCTCCACTTT,CASSPTGSSPLHF
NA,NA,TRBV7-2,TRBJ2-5,TGTGCCAGCAGCTTAGGCAGGGAAGGGGAGACCCAGTACTTC,CASSLGREGETQYF
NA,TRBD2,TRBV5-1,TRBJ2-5,TGCGCCAGCAGCTCGGGACTAGCGGTCCGCCAAGAGACCCAGTACTTC,CASSSGLAVRQETQYF
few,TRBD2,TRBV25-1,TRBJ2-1,TGTGCCAGCACAGCCCAACTAGCGGGAGGGGTCTACAATGAGCAGTTCTTC,CASTAQLAGGVYNEQFF
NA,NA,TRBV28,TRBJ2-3,TGTGCCGCAGGGCTCTTTAGCACAGATACGCAGTATTTT,CAAGLFSTDTQYF
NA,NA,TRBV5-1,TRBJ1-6,TGCGCCAGCAGCTTAGGACAGCCTAATTCACCCCTCCACTTT,CASSLGQPNSPLHF
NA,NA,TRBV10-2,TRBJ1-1,TGCGCCAGCAGTGCGGACAGAAACACTGAAGCTTTCTTT,CASSADRNTEAFF
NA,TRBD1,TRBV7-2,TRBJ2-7,TGTGCCAGCAGCTTAGGACAGGGGGGGAAAAACTACGAGCAGTACTTC,CASSLGQGGKNYEQYF
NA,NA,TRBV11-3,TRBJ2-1,TGTGCCAGCAGCTTAGATCAGGGGGGCTCTAGCTCCTACAATGAGCAGTTCTTC,CASSLDQGGSSSYNEQFF
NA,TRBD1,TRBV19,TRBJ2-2,TGTGCCAGTAGTATGGATTCAGGGGGGAACACCGGGGAGCTGTTTTTT,CASSMDSGGNTGELFF
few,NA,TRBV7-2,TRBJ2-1,TGTGCCAGCAGCTTTGGTGGGGTCCTCCGGGGGGAGCAGTTCTTC,CASSFGGVLRGEQFF
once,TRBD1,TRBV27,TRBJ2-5,TGTGCCAGCAGCCCCCCAGGGGGCTCAGAGACCCAGTACTTC,CASSPPGGSETQYF
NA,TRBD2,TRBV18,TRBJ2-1,TGTGCCAGCTCACCCCTCGGGGGGAGTTCCTACAATGAGCAGTTCTTC,CASSPLGGSSYNEQFF
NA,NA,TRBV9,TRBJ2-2,TGTGCCAGCAGCTGGCGGGACACCGGGGAGCTGTTTTTT,CASSWRDTGELFF
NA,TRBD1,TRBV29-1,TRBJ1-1,TGCAGCGTTGAAGAGGACAGGGGAACTGAAGCTTTCTTT,CSVEEDRGTEAFF
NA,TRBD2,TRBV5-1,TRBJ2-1,TGCGCCAGCAGCTTGGTAGCGGCGGGAGGGAACTACAATGAGCAGTTCTTC,CASSLVAAGGNYNEQFF